The 32 T cell receptor beta chains given below trace back to one sample, sequenced in a study of metastatic and nonmetastatic thyroid tumors. Thyroid surgery took place with no prior treatment in any patient. Using MiXCR, TCRdb reanalyzed the PCR reads. In the table there are some 50,000 clones, around 20% of which are singletons. Sequences were obtained from blood. These receptors were collected from a male donor with papillary thyroid cancer or a benign thyroid nodule (not recorded which). Some clones in this sample may be carry-over from other donors' samples.

This chain connects TRBV3-1 to TRBJ2-3, with D perhaps matching TRBD1 or TRBD2 (5 bases each). CDR1 is LGHDT, CDR2 YNNKEL, per germline (reference sequence). V was trimmed by 3 bases and J by 4 bases, leaving 17 bases between them. The CDR3 is 16 residues long. The DNA of the CDR3 is TGTGCCAGCAGCCACCGGGGCAGCCGTTTCCCAGATACGCAGTATTTT. It encodes CASSHRGSRFPDTQYF.

The table lists this clone with many counts. The chain carries TRBV24-1 and TRBJ1-1; TRBD1 matches at 9 bases. Per germline, CDR1 KGHDR and CDR2 SFDVKD. The length of the CDR3 is 15 residues. V shed 2 bases and J 2 bases; nucleotides not matched to a gene: 2. CDR3 sequence reads: CATSDSTGGNTEAFF. The CDR3, as DNA: TGTGCCACCAGTGATTCGACAGGGGGAAACACTGAAGCTTTCTTT.

The rearrangement joins TRBV10-2 to TRBJ1-1; no clear D gene. Germline V gene lookup returns CDR1 WSHSY and CDR2 SAAADI. The CDR3 loop spans 11 amino acids. Between the trimmed V and J ends, which lost 7 bases and 5 bases, there was a span of 8 bases. CDR3: CASKGGTEAFF. The CDR3 region has the DNA TGCGCCAGCAAGGGTGGGACTGAAGCTTTCTTT.

The rearrangement links TRBV20-1 to TRBJ2-3; 9 bases are shared with TRBD2. Germline CDR1 reads DFQATT; CDR2 reads SNEGSKA (reference sequence). Losses at the gene ends were 4 bases for V and 5 bases for J; bases not matched to a gene: 13. This CDR3 is 16 amino acids long. The CDR3 loop is CSANDWRGGGVDTQYF. The CDR3 DNA follows: TGCAGTGCTAACGACTGGCGGGGGGGTGGTGTAGATACGCAGTATTTT.

This clone was picked up many times. The chain couples TRBV6-4 to TRBJ2-7; D is unclear. The CDR3 contains 14 residues. The germline gives CDR1 MRHNA, CDR2 SNTAGT. Trimming cost V 4 bases and J 2 bases, with 12 bases left between them. CDR3 region: CASSVEAGAYEQYF. In nucleotides, the CDR3 is TGTGCCAGCAGTGTTGAGGCCGGAGCCTACGAGCAGTACTTC.

The chain joins TRBV9 to TRBJ1-2; TRBD1 is a possible D gene (5 bases). Germline CDR1 reads SGDLS; CDR2 reads YYNGEE. The CDR3 is 15 residues long. Deletions cut 4 bases from V and 0 bases from J, with 13 bases between. DNA of the CDR3: TGTGCCAGCAGCCCGGCTGGACAAGCTAACTATGGCTACACCTTC. The encoded protein is CASSPAGQANYGYTF.

This clone was found a few times. This chain uses TRBV6-1 with TRBJ2-2; 8 bases match TRBD2. V was pared by 5 bases and J by 5 bases, with 7 bases of the junction left unmatched. Germline loops: CDR1 MNHNS, CDR2 SASEGT. The CDR3 is 15 residues long. The CDR3 protein is CASSPPGLDTGELFF. As DNA, the CDR3 is TGTGCCAGCAGTCCCCCGGGACTAGATACCGGGGAGCTGTTTTTT.

This clone came up many times. Other DNA sequences in the sample encode the same CDR3. The chain employs TRBV15 and TRBJ2-1; 13 bases agree with TRBD2. The CDR3 totals 17 residues. Germline CDR1 is LNHNV and CDR2 is YYDKDF (reference sequence). Trimming took 1 base from V and 6 from J; bases not matched to a gene: 6. CDR3: CATSRGTRTSGGNEQFF. CDR3 sequence (DNA): TGTGCCACCAGCAGAGGGACCCGGACTAGCGGGGGCAATGAGCAGTTCTTC. Together with reference TRBV15 and TRBJ2-1, the CDR3 gives the full variable domain: DAMVIQNPRYQVTQFGKPVTLSCSQTLNHNVMYWYQQKSSQAPKLLFHYYDKDFNNEADTPDNFQSRRPNTSFCFLDIRSPGLGDTAMYLCATSRGTRTSGGNEQFFGPGTRLTVL.

In this sample, this clone turned up a few times. The gene calls are TRBV6-1 and TRBJ2-1; 9 nucleotides agree with TRBD1. V was clipped by 4 bases and J by 6 bases; unmatched bases: 7. The germline gives CDR1 MNHNS, CDR2 SASEGT. The CDR3 covers 15 residues. CDR3 residues: CASSGRDRAPNEQFF. DNA for the CDR3: TGTGCCAGCAGTGGGAGGGACAGGGCACCCAATGAGCAGTTCTTC.

This clone was seen repeatedly, ten times or more. V usage is TRBV6-2 or TRBV6-3 and J usage is TRBJ2-3, with 13 positions matching TRBD2. Germline V gene data show CDR1 as MNHEY and CDR2 as SVGEGT. J was trimmed by 3 bases and V by 6 bases; bases with no gene match: 6. The CDR3 has 16 amino acids. CDR3 bases: TGTGCCAGCAGCCCTACTAGCGGGGGGGGTACAGATACGCAGTATTTT. Its protein is CASSPTSGGGTDTQYF.

This clone was detected many times. The chain uses TRBV14 and TRBJ1-1; TRBD1 is a possible D gene (5 bases). There are 15 residues in the CDR3. Per the germline V gene, CDR1 is SGHDN and CDR2 is FVKESK. Trimming pared 1 base from V and 1 base from J, leaving 10 bases between. The CDR3 spells CASSQGQSRNTEAFF. The CDR3 DNA reads as TGTGCCAGCAGCCAAGGACAGTCCAGGAACACTGAAGCTTTCTTT.

This chain links TRBV6-2 or TRBV6-3 with TRBJ1-5, with D possibly matching TRBD1 (5 bases). Trimming cost V 2 bases and J 6 bases, with 17 bases left between them. The germline gives CDR1 MNHEY, CDR2 SVGEGT. There are 16 residues in the CDR3. Here the CDR3 DNA reads TGTGCCAGCAGTTACACCTGGACATACCCTCCTCAGCCCCAGCATTTT. This translates into CASSYTWTYPPQPQHF.

This clone has a count of ten or more. This chain links TRBV20-1 with TRBJ1-1; D not certain. V was cut by 3 bases and J by 4 bases, with 9 bases left in between. This CDR3 region has 12 residues. Germline V gives CDR1 DFQATT, CDR2 SNEGSKA (reference sequence). The CDR3 protein is CSASWESTEAFF. CDR3 DNA: TGCAGTGCTAGTTGGGAAAGCACTGAAGCTTTCTTT.

This clone was counted between two and nine times. Given a much more abundant clone one base away, this may be a read error. The chain couples TRBV5-6 to TRBJ2-7, with D perhaps TRBD1 or TRBD2 (6 bases each). CDR3 length equals 13 residues. Germline assignment: CDR1 SGHDT and CDR2 YYEEEE. As DNA, the CDR3 is TGTGCCAGCAGCTTTACAGGGAGGTACGAGCAATACTTC. Residues: CASSFTGRYEQYF.

The chain's CDR3 is CASSLLAGDNEQFF. The DNA of the CDR3 is TGTGCCAGCAGCTTATTGGCGGGAGACAATGAGCAGTTCTTC. V is TRBV13 and J is TRBJ2-1, with 7 bases lining up with TRBD2. Looked up from germline, CDR1 is PRHDT and CDR2 is FYEKMQ (reference sequence). The CDR3 is 14 amino acids. V lost 2 bases, J lost 5 bases, and 3 bases stayed unmatched.

The rearrangement uses TRBV7-2 and TRBJ2-7; 8 nucleotides agree with TRBD2. Losses at the gene ends were 4 bases for V and 11 bases for J; bases not matched to a gene: 16. The CDR3 loop spans 15 amino acids. CDR1 SGHTA and CDR2 FQGNSA come from the germline V gene. The CDR3 is CASSSPSGVAGWKYF. For the CDR3, the DNA is TGTGCCAGCAGCTCCCCCTCAGGGGTAGCGGGGTGGAAGTACTTC.

This clone was observed many times. The CDR3 sequence is CAVGHWNYEQYF. The CDR3 DNA sequence: TGTGCCGTGGGACACTGGAACTACGAGCAGTACTTC. This chain joins TRBV28 and TRBJ2-7; D possibly corresponds to TRBD1 (6 bases). Germline V lookup: CDR1 MDHEN, CDR2 SYDVKM. This CDR3 region has 12 residues. V gave up 11 bases and J gave up 3 bases, with 14 bases separating them.

This clone has at least ten counts. The chain has TRBV19 and TRBJ2-2, with D possibly being TRBD2 (6 bases). V lost 6 bases, J lost 4 bases, and 27 bases lay in between. Germline CDR1 reads LNHDA; CDR2 reads SQIVND (reference sequence). The CDR3 has 19 residues. The CDR3 reads CASSAGFGVWERATGELFF. The CDR3 bases are TGTGCCAGTAGCGCTGGGTTCGGGGTCTGGGAGCGGGCCACCGGGGAGCTGTTTTTT.

This clone has at least ten counts. A much larger clone differs by one base, so this may be a read error. V and J are TRBV7-6 and TRBJ2-1, with unresolved D. The CDR3 spans 13 residues. Germline V gene sequence: CDR1 SGHVS, CDR2 FNYEAQ. The CDR3 here is CASSPYSGNGQFF. CDR3 in DNA: TGTGCCAGCAGCCCCTACAGTGGGAATGGGCAGTTCTTC.

This chain joins TRBV7-3 and TRBJ2-2, with D tentatively TRBD1 (5 bases). The CDR3 spans 15 residues. Per the germline V gene, CDR1 is SGHTA and CDR2 is FQGTGA. Trimming took off 2 bases at V and 5 bases at J, with 12 bases between the two ends. CDR3 region: CASSLQGKRTGELFF. The CDR3 DNA follows: TGTGCCAGCAGCTTACAGGGTAAAAGGACCGGGGAGCTGTTTTTT.

There are many counts of this clone. The genes are TRBV20-1 and TRBJ2-7; a possible D gene is TRBD2 (5 bases). The germline CDR1 and CDR2 sequences are DFQATT and SNEGSKA (reference sequence). The CDR3 length is 12 residues. Trimming shortened V by 1 base and J by 2 bases, and 6 bases separated the two germline ends. The DNA of the CDR3 is TGCAGTGCTAGAGTCGGGACCTACGAGCAGTACTTC. This codes for CSARVGTYEQYF.

This clone was observed many times. The chain carries TRBV2 and TRBJ2-3, with 14 bases lining up with TRBD2. Per the germline V gene, CDR1 is SNHLY and CDR2 is FYNNEI. V lost 9 bases, J lost 6 bases, and 2 bases stayed unmatched. The CDR3 spans 13 residues. CDR3 DNA: TGTGCCAGGAGGACTAGCGGGGGGGATACGCAGTATTTT. This translates into CARRTSGGDTQYF.

About this clone itself: A single base separates this from a much larger clone, so it may be a read error. The chain combines TRBV20-1 with TRBJ2-7; D tentatively reads TRBD1 or TRBD2 (5 bases each). V dropped 5 bases and J dropped 0 bases, with 17 bases sitting between them. CDR3 length equals 15 residues. Per the germline V gene, CDR1 is DFQATT and CDR2 is SNEGSKA (reference sequence). The CDR3 region has the DNA TGCAGTGCTTTTGATCCGGGACGCGGCTCCTACGAGCAGTACTTC. Encoded protein: CSAFDPGRGSYEQYF.

This clone was found many times. V gene TRBV6-2 or TRBV6-3 combines with J gene TRBJ1-4; TRBD1 matches at 8 bases. This CDR3 contains 14 residues. The germline gives CDR1 MNHEY, CDR2 SVGEGT. V lost 7 bases to trimming and J lost 6 bases; unmatched junction nucleotides: 7. CDR3 amino acids: CASTLTGEYEKLFF. CDR3 nucleotides: TGTGCCAGCACTTTGACAGGGGAATATGAAAAACTGTTTTTT.

This clone has ten or more counts. The V and J genes are TRBV20-1 and TRBJ2-7; 11 bases fit TRBD2. This CDR3 contains 14 residues. V was pared by 7 bases and J by 7 bases, with 12 bases of the junction left unmatched. Germline assignment: CDR1 DFQATT and CDR2 SNEGSKA (reference sequence). The CDR3 DNA is TGCAGTGTACTAATAGCGGGAGGGCCCGGGGAGCAGTACTTC. The encoded protein is CSVLIAGGPGEQYF.

This clone was recorded many times. The rearrangement links TRBV5-1 to TRBJ2-7; TRBD1 might be the D (6 bases). The CDR3 is made up of 16 amino acids. Germline CDR1 SGHRS, CDR2 YFSETQ. V was shortened by 0 bases and J by 3 bases, with 16 bases between the two germline ends. The CDR3 region has the DNA TGCGCCAGCAGCTTGGATGGACAGCCCTCTAGCTACGAGCAGTACTTC. Translated: CASSLDGQPSSYEQYF.

The sample holds many counts of this clone. A much larger clone differs from this one at a single base, so this may be a read error. Other nucleotide sequences in the sample specify the same CDR3. The V call is TRBV7-3, the J call TRBJ2-1, with TRBD1 as a possible D gene (5 bases). The CDR3 totals 15 residues. The ends were cut back, 0 bases at V and 5 bases at J, with 11 bases in the middle. Germline V lookup: CDR1 SGHTA, CDR2 FQGTGA. The CDR3 coding sequence is TGTGCCAGCAGCTTAACAGGCGGACAAAACAATGAGCAGTTCTTC. Its translation is CASSLTGGQNNEQFF.

This clone was observed at least ten times. The same CDR3 can be traced to other DNA sequences in this sample. This CDR3 is CASSLGTGLAEETQYF. In DNA form, the CDR3 reads TGTGCCAGCAGCTTGGGGACAGGACTAGCGGAAGAGACCCAGTACTTC. The chain employs TRBV11-3 and TRBJ2-5, with 10 bases aligning to TRBD2. Germline trimming cut 3 bases from V and 3 bases from J; bases unmatched to any gene: 7. CDR3 length: 16 residues. Germline assignment: CDR1 SGHNT and CDR2 YENEEA.

At least ten counts were recorded for this clone. This sequence joins TRBV6-2 or TRBV6-3 and TRBJ2-7, with 7 bases fitting TRBD2. The ends lost 7 bases at V and 0 bases at J; junction bases unmatched: 9. The germline V gene has CDR1 MNHEY and CDR2 SVGEGT. The CDR3 covers 15 residues. The CDR3 is CASIPGGRSSYEQYF. CDR3 nucleotide sequence: TGTGCCAGCATCCCCGGGGGGAGGAGCTCCTACGAGCAGTACTTC.

This clone was detected many times. J is TRBJ2-7 and V is TRBV24-1; D might be TRBD2 (6 bases). From germline, CDR1 is KGHDR and CDR2 SFDVKD. This CDR3 region has 13 residues. Trimming removed 4 bases from V and 5 bases from J, with 11 bases in between. The CDR3 is CATSERERDEQYF. CDR3 DNA: TGTGCCACCAGTGAACGGGAGAGGGACGAGCAGTACTTC.

This clone was seen many times. V is TRBV2 and J is TRBJ1-1, with D uncertain. This CDR3 has 11 residues. V lost 9 bases, J lost 5 bases, and 10 bases lay in between. Per the germline V gene, CDR1 is SNHLY and CDR2 is FYNNEI. The CDR3 region has the DNA TGTGCCAGTTGGGGTGGTACTGAAGCTTTCTTT. It codes for CASWGGTEAFF. Combining the CDR3 with reference TRBV2 and TRBJ1-1 gives the whole variable domain EPEVTQTPSHQVTQMGQEVILRCVPISNHLYFYWYRQILGQKVEFLVSFYNNEISEKSEIFDDQFSVERPDGSNFTLKIRSTKLEDSAMYFCASWGGTEAFFGQGTRLTVV.

This clone was picked up many times. This sequence joins TRBV28 and TRBJ2-5; no clear D gene. Deletions cut 2 bases from V and 3 bases from J, with 13 bases between. Germline-derived CDR1 and CDR2 are MDHEN and SYDVKM. The CDR3 sequence is 15 residues long. The CDR3 region has the DNA TGTGCCAGCAGTTTACAAGGGTTCAGAAAAGAGACCCAGTACTTC. Translation gives CASSLQGFRKETQYF. The full variable domain, completed using reference TRBV28 and TRBJ2-5, is DVKVTQSSRYLVKRTGEKVFLECVQDMDHENMFWYRQDPGLGLRLIYFSYDVKMKEKGDIPEGYSVSREKKERFSLILESASTNQTSMYLCASSLQGFRKETQYFGPGTRLLVL.